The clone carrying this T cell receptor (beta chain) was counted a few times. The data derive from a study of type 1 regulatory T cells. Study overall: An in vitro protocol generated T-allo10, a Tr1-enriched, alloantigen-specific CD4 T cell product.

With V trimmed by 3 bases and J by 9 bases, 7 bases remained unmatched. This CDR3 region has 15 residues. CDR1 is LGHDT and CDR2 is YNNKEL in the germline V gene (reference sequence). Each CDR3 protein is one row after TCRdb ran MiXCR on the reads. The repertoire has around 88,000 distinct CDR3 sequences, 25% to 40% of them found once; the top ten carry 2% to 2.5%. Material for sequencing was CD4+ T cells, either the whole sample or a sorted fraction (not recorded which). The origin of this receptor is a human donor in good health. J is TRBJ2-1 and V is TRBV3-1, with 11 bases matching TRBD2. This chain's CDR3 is CASSQLAGGLGEQFF. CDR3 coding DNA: TGTGCCAGCAGCCAGCTAGCGGGAGGATTAGGTGAGCAGTTCTTC.